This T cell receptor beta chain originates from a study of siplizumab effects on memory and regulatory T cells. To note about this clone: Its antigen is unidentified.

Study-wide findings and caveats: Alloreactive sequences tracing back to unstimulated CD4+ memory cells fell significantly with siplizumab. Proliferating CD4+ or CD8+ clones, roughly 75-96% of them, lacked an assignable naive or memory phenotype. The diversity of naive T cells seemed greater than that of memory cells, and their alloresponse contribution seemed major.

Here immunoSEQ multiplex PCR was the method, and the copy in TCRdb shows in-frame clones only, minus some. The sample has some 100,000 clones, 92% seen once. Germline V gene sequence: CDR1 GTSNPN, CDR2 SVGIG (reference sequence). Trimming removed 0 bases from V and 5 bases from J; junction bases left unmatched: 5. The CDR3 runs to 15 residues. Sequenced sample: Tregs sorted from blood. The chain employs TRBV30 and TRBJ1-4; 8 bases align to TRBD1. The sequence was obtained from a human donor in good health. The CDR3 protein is CAWSVRTGPNEKLFF. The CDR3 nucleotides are TGTGCCTGGAGTGTTCGGACAGGGCCGAATGAAAAACTGTTTTTT.